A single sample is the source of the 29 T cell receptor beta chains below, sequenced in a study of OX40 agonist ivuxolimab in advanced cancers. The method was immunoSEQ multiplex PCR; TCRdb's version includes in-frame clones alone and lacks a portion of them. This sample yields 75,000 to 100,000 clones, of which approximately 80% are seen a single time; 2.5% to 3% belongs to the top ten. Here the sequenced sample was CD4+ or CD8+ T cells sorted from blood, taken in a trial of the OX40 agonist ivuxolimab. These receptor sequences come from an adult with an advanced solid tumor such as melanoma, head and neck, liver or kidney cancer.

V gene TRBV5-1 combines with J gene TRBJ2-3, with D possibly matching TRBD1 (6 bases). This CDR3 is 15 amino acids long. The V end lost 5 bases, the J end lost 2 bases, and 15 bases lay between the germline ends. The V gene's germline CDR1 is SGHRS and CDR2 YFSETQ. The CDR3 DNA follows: TGCGCCAGCAGACCTCAGGACAGACCCACAGATACGCAGTATTTT. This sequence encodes CASRPQDRPTDTQYF.

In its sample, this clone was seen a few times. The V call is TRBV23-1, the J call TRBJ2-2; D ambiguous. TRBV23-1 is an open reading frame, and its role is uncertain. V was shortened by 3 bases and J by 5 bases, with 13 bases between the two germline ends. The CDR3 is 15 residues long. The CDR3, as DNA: TGCGCCAGCAGTCACTACAGAGAAGGTACCGGGGAGCTGTTTTTT. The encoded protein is CASSHYREGTGELFF.

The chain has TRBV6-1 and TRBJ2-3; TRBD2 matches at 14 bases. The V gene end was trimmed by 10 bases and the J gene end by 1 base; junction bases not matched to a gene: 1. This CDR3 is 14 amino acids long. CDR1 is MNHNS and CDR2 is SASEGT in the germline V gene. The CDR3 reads CATGLAGGTDTQYF. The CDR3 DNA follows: TGTGCCACGGGACTAGCGGGGGGCACAGATACGCAGTATTTT.

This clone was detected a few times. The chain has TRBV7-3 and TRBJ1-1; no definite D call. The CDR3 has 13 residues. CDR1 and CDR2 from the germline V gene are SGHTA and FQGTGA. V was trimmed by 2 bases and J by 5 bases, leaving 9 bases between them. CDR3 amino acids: CASSLALGTEAFF. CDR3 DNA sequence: TGTGCCAGCAGCTTAGCCTTGGGGACTGAAGCTTTCTTT. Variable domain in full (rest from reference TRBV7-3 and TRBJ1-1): GAGVSQTPSNKVTEKGKYVELRCDPISGHTALYWYRQSLGQGPEFLIYFQGTGAADDSGLPNDRFFAVRPEGSVSTLKIQRTERGDSAVYLCASSLALGTEAFFGQGTRLTVV.

The CDR3 sequence is CASSLDSGNVVGETQYF. The CDR3 DNA reads as TGTGCCAGCAGCTTAGATTCAGGGAACGTAGTCGGGGAGACCCAGTACTTC. The chain combines TRBV7-9 with TRBJ2-5; D possibly corresponds to TRBD1 (5 bases). This CDR3 comprises 17 residues. The V gene lost 1 base and the J gene lost 5 bases, with 20 bases spanning the gap. CDR1 and CDR2 (germline): SEHNR, FQNEAQ (reference sequence).

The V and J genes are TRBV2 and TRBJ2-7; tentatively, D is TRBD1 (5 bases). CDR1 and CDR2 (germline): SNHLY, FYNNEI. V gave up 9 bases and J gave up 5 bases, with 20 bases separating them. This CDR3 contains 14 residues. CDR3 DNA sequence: TGTGCCAGTCAGATGTTCTCAGGGAACCACGAGCAGTACGTC. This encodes CASQMFSGNHEQYV.

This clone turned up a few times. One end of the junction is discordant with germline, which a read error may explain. This CDR3 reads CASSVVKGIGNF. The DNA of the CDR3 is TGTGCCAGCAGCGTAGTTAAAGGGATTGGGAATTTT. The J gene is TRBJ1-4, the V gene TRBV9; D not resolved. The CDR3 loop spans 12 amino acids. Looked up from germline, CDR1 is SGDLS and CDR2 is YYNGEE. Based on the CDR3 plus reference TRBV9 and TRBJ1-4, the full variable domain is DSGVTQTPKHLITATGQRVTLRCSPRSGDLSVYWYQQSLDQGLQFLIQYYNGEERAKGNILERFSAQQFPDLHSELNLSSLELGDSALYFCASSVVKGIGNFGSGTQLSVL.

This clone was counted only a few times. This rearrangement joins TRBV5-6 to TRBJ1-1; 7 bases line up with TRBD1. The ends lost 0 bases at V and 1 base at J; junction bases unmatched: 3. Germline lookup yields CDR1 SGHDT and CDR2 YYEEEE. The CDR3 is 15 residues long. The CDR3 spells CASSLVDRANTEAFF. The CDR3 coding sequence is TGTGCCAGCAGCTTGGTTGACAGGGCGAACACTGAAGCTTTCTTT.

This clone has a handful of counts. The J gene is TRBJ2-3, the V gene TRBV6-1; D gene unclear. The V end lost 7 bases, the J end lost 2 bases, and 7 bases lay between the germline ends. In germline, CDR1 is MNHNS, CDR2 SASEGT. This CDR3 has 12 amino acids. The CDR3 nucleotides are TGTGCCAGCACCCCGAACACAGATACGCAGTATTTT. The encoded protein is CASTPNTDTQYF.

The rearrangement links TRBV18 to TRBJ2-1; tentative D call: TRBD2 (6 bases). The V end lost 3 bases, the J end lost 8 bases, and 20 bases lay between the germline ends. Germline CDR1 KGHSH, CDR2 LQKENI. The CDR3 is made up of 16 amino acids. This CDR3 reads CASSPSREIGFHEQFF. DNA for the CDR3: TGTGCCAGCTCACCGAGCCGGGAGATAGGGTTCCATGAGCAGTTCTTC.

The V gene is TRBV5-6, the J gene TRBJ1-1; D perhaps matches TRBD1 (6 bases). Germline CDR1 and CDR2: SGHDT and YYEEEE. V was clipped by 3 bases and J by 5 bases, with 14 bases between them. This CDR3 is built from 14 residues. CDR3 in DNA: TGTGCCAGCAGCTCCCGGAGGGGGGTGACTGAAGCTTTCTTT. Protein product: CASSSRRGVTEAFF.

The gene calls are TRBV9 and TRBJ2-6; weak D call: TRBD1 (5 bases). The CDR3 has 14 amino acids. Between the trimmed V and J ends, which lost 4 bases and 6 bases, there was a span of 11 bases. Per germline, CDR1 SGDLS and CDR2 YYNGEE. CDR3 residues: CASSSRTSANVLTF. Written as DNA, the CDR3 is TGTGCCAGCAGCTCCCGGACATCGGCCAACGTCCTGACTTTC.

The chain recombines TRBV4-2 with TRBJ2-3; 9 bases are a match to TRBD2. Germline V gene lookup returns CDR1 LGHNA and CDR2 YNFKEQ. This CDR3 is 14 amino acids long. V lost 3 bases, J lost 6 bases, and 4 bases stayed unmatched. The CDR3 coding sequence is TGTGCCAGCAGCCAGGGACTAGCTGGGGATACGCAGTATTTT. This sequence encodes CASSQGLAGDTQYF.

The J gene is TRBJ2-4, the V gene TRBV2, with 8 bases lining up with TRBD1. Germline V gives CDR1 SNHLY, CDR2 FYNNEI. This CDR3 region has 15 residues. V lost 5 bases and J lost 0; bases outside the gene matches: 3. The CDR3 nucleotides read TGTGCCAGCAGTCAGGGGGCACAAGCCAAAAACATTCAGTACTTC. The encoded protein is CASSQGAQAKNIQYF.

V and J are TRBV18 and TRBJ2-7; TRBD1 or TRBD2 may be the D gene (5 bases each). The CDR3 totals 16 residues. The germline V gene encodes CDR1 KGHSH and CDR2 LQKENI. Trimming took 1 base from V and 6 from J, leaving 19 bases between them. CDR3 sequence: CASSPRALEGPGEQYV. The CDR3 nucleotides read TGTGCCAGCTCACCACGGGCACTAGAGGGGCCTGGCGAGCAGTACGTC.

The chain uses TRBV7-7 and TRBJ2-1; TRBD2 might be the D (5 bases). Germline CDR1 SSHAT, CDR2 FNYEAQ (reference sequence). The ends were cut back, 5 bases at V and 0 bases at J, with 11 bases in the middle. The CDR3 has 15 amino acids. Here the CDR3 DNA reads TGTGCCAGCAGCGTCAACGACTACTCCTACAATGAGCAGTTCTTC. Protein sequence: CASSVNDYSYNEQFF.

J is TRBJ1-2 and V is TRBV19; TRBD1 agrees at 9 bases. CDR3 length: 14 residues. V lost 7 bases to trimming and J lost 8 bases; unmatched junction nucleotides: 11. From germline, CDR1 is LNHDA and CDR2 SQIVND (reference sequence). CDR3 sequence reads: CASNIGGQGSGYTF. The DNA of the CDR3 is TGTGCCAGTAATATTGGGGGACAGGGATCCGGCTACACCTTC.

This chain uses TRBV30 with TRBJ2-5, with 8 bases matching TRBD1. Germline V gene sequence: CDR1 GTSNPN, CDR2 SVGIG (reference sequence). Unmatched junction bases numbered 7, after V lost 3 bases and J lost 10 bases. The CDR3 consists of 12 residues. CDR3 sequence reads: CAWRELQGDQYF. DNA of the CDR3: TGTGCCTGGAGGGAATTACAGGGGGACCAGTACTTC.

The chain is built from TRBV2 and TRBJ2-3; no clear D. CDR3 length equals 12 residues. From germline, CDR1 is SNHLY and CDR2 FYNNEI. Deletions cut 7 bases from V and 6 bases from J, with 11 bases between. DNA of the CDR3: TGTGCCAGCACCCTCACTTGGGATACGCAGTATTTT. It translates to CASTLTWDTQYF. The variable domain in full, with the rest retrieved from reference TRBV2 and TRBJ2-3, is EPEVTQTPSHQVTQMGQEVILRCVPISNHLYFYWYRQILGQKVEFLVSFYNNEISEKSEIFDDQFSVERPDGSNFTLKIRSTKLEDSAMYFCASTLTWDTQYFGPGTRLTVL.

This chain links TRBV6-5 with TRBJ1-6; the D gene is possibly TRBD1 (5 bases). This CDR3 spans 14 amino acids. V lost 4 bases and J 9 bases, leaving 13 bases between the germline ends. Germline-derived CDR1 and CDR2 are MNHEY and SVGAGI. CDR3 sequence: CASSSESTGSPLHF. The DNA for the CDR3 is TGTGCCAGCAGTTCCGAAAGCACAGGTTCACCCCTCCACTTT.

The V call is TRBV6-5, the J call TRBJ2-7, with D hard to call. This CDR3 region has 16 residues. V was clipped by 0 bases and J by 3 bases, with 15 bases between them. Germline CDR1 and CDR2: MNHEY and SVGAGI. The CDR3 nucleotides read TGTGCCAGCAGTTACTCGCAGCGACCGCCAGTCTACGAGCAGTACTTC. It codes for CASSYSQRPPVYEQYF.

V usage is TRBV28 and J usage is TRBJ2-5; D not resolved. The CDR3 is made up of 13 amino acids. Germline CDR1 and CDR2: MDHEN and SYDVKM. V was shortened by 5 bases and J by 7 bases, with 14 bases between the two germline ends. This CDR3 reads CASSRPGPRTQYF. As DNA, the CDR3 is TGTGCCAGCAGTAGGCCGGGTCCCCGGACCCAGTACTTC.

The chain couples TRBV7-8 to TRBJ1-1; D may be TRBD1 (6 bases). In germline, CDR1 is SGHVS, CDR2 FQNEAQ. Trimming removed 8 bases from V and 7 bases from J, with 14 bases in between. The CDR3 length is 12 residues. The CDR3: CASSLQGIEAFF. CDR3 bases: TGTGCCAGCTCCCTGCAGGGGATTGAAGCTTTCTTT.

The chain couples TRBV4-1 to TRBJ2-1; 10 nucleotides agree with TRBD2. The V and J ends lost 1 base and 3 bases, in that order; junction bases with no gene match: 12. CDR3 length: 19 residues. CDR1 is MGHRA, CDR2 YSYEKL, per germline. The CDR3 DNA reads TGCGCCAGCAGCCAAGGAGGGTTATTGGGACTAGCGATCTACAATGAGCAGTTCTTC. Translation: CASSQGGLLGLAIYNEQFF.

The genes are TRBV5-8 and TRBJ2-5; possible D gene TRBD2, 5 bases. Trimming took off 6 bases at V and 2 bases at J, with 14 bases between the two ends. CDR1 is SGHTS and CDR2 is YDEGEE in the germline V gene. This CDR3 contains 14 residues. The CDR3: CASTAFGGQETQYF. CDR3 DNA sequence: TGTGCCAGCACCGCATTTGGCGGGCAAGAGACCCAGTACTTC.

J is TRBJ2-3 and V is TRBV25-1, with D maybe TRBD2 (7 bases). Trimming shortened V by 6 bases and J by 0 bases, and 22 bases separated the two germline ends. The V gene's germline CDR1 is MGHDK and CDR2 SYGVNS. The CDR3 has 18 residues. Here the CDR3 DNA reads TGTGCCAGCAGCGGGGGGCCGGGGGCTAGTACTAGCACAGATACGCAGTATTTT. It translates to CASSGGPGASTSTDTQYF.

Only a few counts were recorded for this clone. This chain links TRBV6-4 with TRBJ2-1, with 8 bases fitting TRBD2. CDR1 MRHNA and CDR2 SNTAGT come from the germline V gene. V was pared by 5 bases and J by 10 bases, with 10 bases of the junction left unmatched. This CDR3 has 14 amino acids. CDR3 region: CASSREELAEEQFF. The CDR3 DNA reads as TGTGCCAGCAGTCGAGAGGAACTAGCGGAAGAGCAGTTCTTC.

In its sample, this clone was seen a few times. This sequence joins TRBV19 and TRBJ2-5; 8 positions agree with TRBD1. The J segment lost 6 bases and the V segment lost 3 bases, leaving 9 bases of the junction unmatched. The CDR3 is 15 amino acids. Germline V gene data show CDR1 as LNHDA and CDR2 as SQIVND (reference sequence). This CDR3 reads CASSIDWDRPQTQYF. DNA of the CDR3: TGTGCCAGTAGTATTGACTGGGACAGGCCCCAGACCCAGTACTTC.

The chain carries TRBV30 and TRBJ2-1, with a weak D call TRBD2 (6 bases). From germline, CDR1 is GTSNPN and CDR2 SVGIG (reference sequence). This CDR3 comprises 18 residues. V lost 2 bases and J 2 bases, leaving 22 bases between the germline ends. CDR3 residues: CAWSPIRVSRDAYNEQFF. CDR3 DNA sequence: TGTGCCTGGAGTCCGATCCGTGTGTCGCGGGACGCCTACAATGAGCAGTTCTTC. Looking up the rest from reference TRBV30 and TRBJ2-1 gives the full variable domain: SQTIHQWPATLVQPVGSPLSLECTVEGTSNPNLYWYRQAAGRGLQLLFYSVGIGQISSEVPQNLSASRPQDRQFILSSKKLLLSDSGFYLCAWSPIRVSRDAYNEQFFGPGTRLTVL.